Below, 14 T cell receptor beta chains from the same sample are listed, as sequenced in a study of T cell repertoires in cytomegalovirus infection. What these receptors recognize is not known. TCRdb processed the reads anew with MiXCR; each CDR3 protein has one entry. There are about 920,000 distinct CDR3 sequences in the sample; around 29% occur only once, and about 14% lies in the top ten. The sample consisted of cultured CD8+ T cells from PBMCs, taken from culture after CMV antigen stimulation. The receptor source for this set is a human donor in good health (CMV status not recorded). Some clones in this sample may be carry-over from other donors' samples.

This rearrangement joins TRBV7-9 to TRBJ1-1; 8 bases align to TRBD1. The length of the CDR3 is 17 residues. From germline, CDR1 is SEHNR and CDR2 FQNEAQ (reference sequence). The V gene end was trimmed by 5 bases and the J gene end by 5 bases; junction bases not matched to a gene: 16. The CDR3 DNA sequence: TGTGCCAGCAGCCCCTCCGGACAGGGACATATGTGGACTGAAGCTTTCTTT. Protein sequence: CASSPSGQGHMWTEAFF. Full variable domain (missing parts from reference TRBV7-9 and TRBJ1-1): DTGVSQNPRHKITKRGQNVTFRCDPISEHNRLYWYRQTLGQGPEFLTYFQNEAQLEKSRLLSDRFSAERPKGSFSTLEIQRTEQGDSAMYLCASSPSGQGHMWTEAFFGQGTRLTVV.

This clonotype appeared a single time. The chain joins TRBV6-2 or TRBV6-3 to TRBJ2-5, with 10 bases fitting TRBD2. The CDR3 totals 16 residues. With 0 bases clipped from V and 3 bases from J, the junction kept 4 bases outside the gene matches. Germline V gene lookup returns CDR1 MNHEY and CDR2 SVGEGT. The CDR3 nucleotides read TGTGCCAGCAGTTACTCGTGGAGCGGGGGGGAAGAGACCCAGTACTTC. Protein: CASSYSWSGGEETQYF.

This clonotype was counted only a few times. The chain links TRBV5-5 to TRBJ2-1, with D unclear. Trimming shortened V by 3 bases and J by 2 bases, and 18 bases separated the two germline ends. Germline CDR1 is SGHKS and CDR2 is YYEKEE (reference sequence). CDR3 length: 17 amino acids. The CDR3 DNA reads TGTGCCAGCAGCTGGCCTCACACCGAGGAAACCTACAATGAGCAGTTCTTC. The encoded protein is CASSWPHTEETYNEQFF.

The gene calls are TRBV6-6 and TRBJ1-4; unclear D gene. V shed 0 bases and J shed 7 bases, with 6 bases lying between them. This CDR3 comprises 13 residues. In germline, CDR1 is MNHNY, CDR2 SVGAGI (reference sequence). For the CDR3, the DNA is TGTGCCAGCAGTTACTCGACGGGTGAAAAACTGTTTTTT. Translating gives CASSYSTGEKLFF.

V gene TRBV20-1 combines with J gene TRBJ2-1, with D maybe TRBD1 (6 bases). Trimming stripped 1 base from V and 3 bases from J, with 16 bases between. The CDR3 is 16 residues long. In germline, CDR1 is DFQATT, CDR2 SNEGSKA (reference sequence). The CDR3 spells CSARGVVNRVYNEQFF. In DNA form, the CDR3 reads TGCAGTGCTAGAGGGGTAGTCAACAGGGTCTACAATGAGCAGTTCTTC.

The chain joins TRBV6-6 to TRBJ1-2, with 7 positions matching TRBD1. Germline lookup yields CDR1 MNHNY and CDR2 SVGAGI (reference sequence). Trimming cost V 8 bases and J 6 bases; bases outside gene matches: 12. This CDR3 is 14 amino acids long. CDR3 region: CASFPPDRLNGYTF. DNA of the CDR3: TGTGCCAGCTTCCCCCCGGACAGGCTCAATGGCTACACCTTC.

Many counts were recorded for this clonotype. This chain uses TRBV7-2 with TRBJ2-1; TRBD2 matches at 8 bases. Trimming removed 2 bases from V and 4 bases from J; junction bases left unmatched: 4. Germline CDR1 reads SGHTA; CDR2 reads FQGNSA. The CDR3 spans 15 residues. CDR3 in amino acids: CASSLYSGEYNEQFF. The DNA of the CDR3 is TGTGCCAGCAGCTTATATAGCGGGGAGTACAATGAGCAGTTCTTC. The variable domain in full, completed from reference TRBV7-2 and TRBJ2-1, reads GAGVSQSPSNKVTEKGKDVELRCDPISGHTALYWYRQSLGQGLEFLIYFQGNSAPDKSGLPSDRFSAERTGGSVSTLTIQRTQQEDSAVYLCASSLYSGEYNEQFFGPGTRLTVL.

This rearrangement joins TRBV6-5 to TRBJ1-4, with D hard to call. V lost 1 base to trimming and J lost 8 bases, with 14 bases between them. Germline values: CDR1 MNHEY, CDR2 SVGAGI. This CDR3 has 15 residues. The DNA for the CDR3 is TGTGCCAGCAGTTACTTGGCGGGGAAAGTGGAAAAACTGTTTTTT. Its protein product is CASSYLAGKVEKLFF.

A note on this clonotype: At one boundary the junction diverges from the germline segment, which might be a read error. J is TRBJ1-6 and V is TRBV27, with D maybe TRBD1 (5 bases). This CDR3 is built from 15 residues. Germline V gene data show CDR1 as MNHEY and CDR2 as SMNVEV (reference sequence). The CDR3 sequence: CASSLSAGNNLPLHF. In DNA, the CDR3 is TGTGCCAGCAGTTTATCTGCAGGGAATAATTTACCCCTCCACTTT.

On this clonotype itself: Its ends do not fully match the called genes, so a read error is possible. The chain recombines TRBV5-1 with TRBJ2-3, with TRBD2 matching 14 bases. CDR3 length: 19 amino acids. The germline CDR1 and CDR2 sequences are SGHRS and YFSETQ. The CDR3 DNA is TGCACCAGCAGCTTAAGTGGGACTAGCGGGGGACCTAGCACAGATACGCAGTATTTT. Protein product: CTSSLSGTSGGPSTDTQYF. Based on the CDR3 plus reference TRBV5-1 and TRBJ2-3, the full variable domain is KAGVTQTPRYLIKTRGQQVTLSCSPISGHRSVSWYQQTPGQGLQFLFEYFSETQRNKGNFPGRFSGRQFSNSRSEMNVSTLELGDSALYLCTSSLSGTSGGPSTDTQYFGPGTRLTVL.

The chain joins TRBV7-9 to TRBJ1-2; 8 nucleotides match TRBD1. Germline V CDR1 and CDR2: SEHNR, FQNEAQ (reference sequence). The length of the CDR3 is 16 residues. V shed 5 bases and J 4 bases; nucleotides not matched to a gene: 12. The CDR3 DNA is TGTGCCAGCAGCCTCCCGGGACAGGTCTATGTCTATGGCTACACCTTC. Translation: CASSLPGQVYVYGYTF. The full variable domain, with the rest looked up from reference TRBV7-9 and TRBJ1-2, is DTGVSQNPRHKITKRGQNVTFRCDPISEHNRLYWYRQTLGQGPEFLTYFQNEAQLEKSRLLSDRFSAERPKGSFSTLEIQRTEQGDSAMYLCASSLPGQVYVYGYTFGSGTRLTVV.

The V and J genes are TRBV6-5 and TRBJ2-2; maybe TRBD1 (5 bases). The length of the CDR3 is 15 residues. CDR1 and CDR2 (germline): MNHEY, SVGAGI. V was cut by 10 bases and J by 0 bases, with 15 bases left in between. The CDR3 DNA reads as TGTGCCACCCTCTCCGAGACAGCGAACACCGGGGAGCTGTTTTTT. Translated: CATLSETANTGELFF.

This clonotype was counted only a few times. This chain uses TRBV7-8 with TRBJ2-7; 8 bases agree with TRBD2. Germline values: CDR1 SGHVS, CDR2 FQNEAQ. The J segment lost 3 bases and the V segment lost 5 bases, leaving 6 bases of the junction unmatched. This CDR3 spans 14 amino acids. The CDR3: CASSPLGTSYEQYV. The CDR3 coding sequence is TGTGCCAGCAGCCCGCTAGGGACTAGCTACGAGCAGTACGTC.

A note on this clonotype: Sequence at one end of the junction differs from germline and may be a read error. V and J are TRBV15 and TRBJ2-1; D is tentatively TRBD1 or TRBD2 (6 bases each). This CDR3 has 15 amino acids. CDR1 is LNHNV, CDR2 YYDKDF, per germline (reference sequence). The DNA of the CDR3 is TGTGCCACCAACAGAGATTTTCGGGGGCGGGATGAGCAGTTCTTC. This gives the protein CATNRDFRGRDEQFF.